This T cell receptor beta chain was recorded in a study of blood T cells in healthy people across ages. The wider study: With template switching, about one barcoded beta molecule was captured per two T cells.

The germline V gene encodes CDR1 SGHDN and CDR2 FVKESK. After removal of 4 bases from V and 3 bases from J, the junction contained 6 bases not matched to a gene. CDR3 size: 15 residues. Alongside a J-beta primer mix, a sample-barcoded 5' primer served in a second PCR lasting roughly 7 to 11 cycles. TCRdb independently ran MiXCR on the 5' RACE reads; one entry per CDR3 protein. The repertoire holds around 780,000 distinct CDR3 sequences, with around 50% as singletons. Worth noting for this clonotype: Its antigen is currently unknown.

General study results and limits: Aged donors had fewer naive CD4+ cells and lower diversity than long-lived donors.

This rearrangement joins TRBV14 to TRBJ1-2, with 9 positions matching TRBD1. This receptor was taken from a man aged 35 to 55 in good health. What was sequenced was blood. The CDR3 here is CASSPRQGGDYGYTF. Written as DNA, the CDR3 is TGTGCCAGCAGCCCTCGACAGGGGGGGGACTATGGCTACACCTTC. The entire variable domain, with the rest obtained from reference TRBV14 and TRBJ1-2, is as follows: EAGVTQFPSHSVIEKGQTVTLRCDPISGHDNLYWYRRVMGKEIKFLLHFVKESKQDESGMPNNRFLAERTGGTYSTLKVQPAELEDSGVYFCASSPRQGGDYGYTFGSGTRLTVV.